Listed below are T cell receptor beta chains from one sample, sequenced in a study of cytomegalovirus exposure and HLA in healthy donors. TCRdb's table, derived via immunoSEQ multiplex PCR, lists solely in-frame clones and lacks some. The sample includes 100,000 to 150,000 clones. The sequenced sample was PBMCs. Receptors were obtained from a woman aged 40 to 50 in good health and CMV-seronegative. The conserved cysteine and the conserved F or W are not part of the CDR3 here.

v_call: TRBV4-3; j_call: TRBJ2-2; cdr3_aa: ASSQDVAAGLRTGELF
v_call: TRBV6-6; j_call: TRBJ1-5; cdr3_aa: ASSQQGGSQPQH
v_call: TRBV4-3; j_call: TRBJ1-2; cdr3_aa: ASSRLADSYGYT
v_call: TRBV18; j_call: TRBJ1-1; cdr3_aa: ASSPGPGNTEAF
v_call: TRBV10-3; j_call: TRBJ2-7; cdr3_aa: AISDYRDREVR
v_call: TRBV27; j_call: TRBJ1-2; cdr3_aa: ASSAIGGTASYGYT
v_call: TRBV28; j_call: TRBJ2-3; cdr3_aa: ASSGDKGAGSTDTQY
v_call: TRBV5-6; j_call: TRBJ1-2; cdr3_aa: ASSLAGRSLT
v_call: TRBV14; j_call: TRBJ2-7; cdr3_aa: ASSQSRREQY
v_call: TRBV19; j_call: TRBJ2-2; cdr3_aa: ASSVGQFNTGELF
v_call: TRBV4-1; j_call: TRBJ2-5; cdr3_aa: ASSQPGLDPQETQY
v_call: TRBV4-2; j_call: TRBJ2-5; cdr3_aa: ASSQRGGQGSSQETQY
v_call: TRBV29-1; j_call: TRBJ2-1; cdr3_aa: SVAGTGDYNEQF
v_call: TRBV7-2; j_call: TRBJ1-1; cdr3_aa: ASSPQWLVNTEAF
v_call: TRBV11-1; j_call: TRBJ2-2; cdr3_aa: ASSRDRLPGELF
v_call: TRBV7-9; j_call: TRBJ1-3; cdr3_aa: ASSFGPSGSGNTIY
v_call: TRBV5-1; j_call: TRBJ1-5; cdr3_aa: ASSFGTENQPQH
v_call: TRBV6-5; j_call: TRBJ1-2; cdr3_aa: ASSWSGSRTSHGYT
v_call: TRBV28; j_call: TRBJ1-4; cdr3_aa: ASSFQGARSEKLF
v_call: TRBV4-3; j_call: TRBJ1-2; cdr3_aa: ASSQQTGGRSLNYGYT
v_call: TRBV4-3; j_call: TRBJ2-5; cdr3_aa: ASSQDWGSGGAGTQY
v_call: TRBV7-3; j_call: TRBJ1-2; cdr3_aa: ASSSMTAFYGYT
v_call: TRBV5-1; j_call: TRBJ2-1; cdr3_aa: ASTKQAGYEQF
v_call: TRBV10-3; j_call: TRBJ1-5; cdr3_aa: AIRGGGDQPQH
v_call: TRBV5-4; j_call: TRBJ1-1; cdr3_aa: ASSHRPLRDHENTEAF
v_call: TRBV13; j_call: TRBJ2-5; cdr3_aa: ASSPGQGFRQTQY
v_call: TRBV29-1; j_call: TRBJ1-1; cdr3_aa: SIRTGNTEAF
v_call: TRBV2; j_call: TRBJ2-3; cdr3_aa: ASGQGALISDTQY
v_call: TRBV9; j_call: TRBJ1-4; cdr3_aa: ASSVVGDTGKLF
v_call: TRBV28; j_call: TRBJ2-2; cdr3_aa: ASSLYQGGTGELF
v_call: TRBV9; j_call: TRBJ1-2; cdr3_aa: ASSVATWGRHGYT
v_call: TRBV14; j_call: TRBJ1-4; cdr3_aa: ASSHRFIPGQFNEKLF
v_call: TRBV27; j_call: TRBJ2-7; cdr3_aa: ASSFGGQGFHEQY
v_call: TRBV5-4; j_call: TRBJ1-6; cdr3_aa: ASSPQFQAPLH
v_call: TRBV5-8; j_call: TRBJ1-5; cdr3_aa: ASSQGQETNQPQH
v_call: TRBV5-1; j_call: TRBJ2-4; cdr3_aa: ASSSGLAGAESKNIQY
v_call: TRBV7-2; j_call: TRBJ1-6; cdr3_aa: ASSLWQGGSPLH
v_call: TRBV19; j_call: TRBJ1-1; cdr3_aa: ATKTVLGTEAF
v_call: TRBV5-1; j_call: TRBJ1-6; cdr3_aa: ASSLDRGGSPLH
v_call: TRBV19; j_call: TRBJ2-5; cdr3_aa: ASSPGLAKETQY
v_call: TRBV4-1; j_call: TRBJ2-5; cdr3_aa: ASSQIGQGQETQY
v_call: TRBV10-2; j_call: TRBJ2-1; cdr3_aa: ASSRTQGDSGRSDYNEQF
v_call: TRBV6-7; j_call: TRBJ1-4; cdr3_aa: ASSYLGQGEWGKREKLF
v_call: TRBV5-1; j_call: TRBJ2-1; cdr3_aa: ASSLSPGGINEQF
v_call: TRBV18; j_call: TRBJ1-2; cdr3_aa: ASSPSPGVDGYT